This T cell receptor (beta chain) is drawn from a study of technical replicates of blood from a few donors. Trimming took 3 bases from V and 3 from J, leaving 9 bases between them. The CDR3 is 13 amino acids. Germline assignment: CDR1 MGHDK and CDR2 SYGVNS. Sequencing used immunoSEQ multiplex PCR; TCRdb keeps in-frame clones, though not all of them. The table shows tens of thousands of clones, with roughly 94% occurring only once. This chain connects TRBV25-1 to TRBJ2-7, with no clear D. Sequenced material: T cells isolated from PBMCs. This receptor was identified in a human donor in good health. The DNA of the CDR3 is TGTGCCAGCAGTGAGGGCGTTAGCTACGAGCAGTACTTC. It specifies CASSEGVSYEQYF.